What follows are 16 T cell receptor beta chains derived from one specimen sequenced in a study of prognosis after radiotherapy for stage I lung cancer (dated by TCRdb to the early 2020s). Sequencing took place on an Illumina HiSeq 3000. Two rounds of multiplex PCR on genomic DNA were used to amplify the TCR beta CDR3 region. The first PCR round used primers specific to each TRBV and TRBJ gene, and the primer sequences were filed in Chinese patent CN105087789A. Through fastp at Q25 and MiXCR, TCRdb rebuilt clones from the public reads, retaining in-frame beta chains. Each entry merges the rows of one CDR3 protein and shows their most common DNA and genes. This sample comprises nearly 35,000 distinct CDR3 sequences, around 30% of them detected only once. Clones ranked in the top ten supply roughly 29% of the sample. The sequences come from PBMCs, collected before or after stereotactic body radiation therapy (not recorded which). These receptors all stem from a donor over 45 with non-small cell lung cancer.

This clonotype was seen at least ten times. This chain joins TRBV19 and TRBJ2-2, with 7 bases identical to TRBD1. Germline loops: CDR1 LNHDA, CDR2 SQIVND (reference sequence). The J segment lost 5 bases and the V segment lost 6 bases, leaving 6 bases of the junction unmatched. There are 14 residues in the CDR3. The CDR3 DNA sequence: TGTGCCAGTAGAGGGACAGCCATTACCGGGGAGCTGTTTTTT. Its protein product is CASRGTAITGELFF.

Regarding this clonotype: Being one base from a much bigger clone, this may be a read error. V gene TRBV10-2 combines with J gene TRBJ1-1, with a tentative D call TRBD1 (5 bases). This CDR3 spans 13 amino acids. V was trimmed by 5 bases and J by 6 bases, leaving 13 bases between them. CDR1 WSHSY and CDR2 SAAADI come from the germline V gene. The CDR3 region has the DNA TGCGCCAGCAGTAAGGGTAGCAGGGCTGAAGCTTTCTTT. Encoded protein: CASSKGSRAEAFF.

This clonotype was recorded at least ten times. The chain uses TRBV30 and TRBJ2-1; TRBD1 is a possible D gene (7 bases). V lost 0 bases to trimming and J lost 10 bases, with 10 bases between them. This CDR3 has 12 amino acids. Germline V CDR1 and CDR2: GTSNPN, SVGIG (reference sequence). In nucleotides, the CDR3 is TGTGCCTGGAGTGTCAGGGGGAGGGAGCAGTTCTTC. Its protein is CAWSVRGREQFF.

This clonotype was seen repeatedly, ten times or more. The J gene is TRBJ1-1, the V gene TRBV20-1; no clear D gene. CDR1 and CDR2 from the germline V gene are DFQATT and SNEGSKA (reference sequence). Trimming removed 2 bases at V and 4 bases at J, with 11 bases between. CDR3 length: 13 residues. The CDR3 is CSARRLAGTEAFF. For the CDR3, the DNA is TGCAGTGCTAGACGGTTAGCCGGCACTGAAGCTTTCTTT.

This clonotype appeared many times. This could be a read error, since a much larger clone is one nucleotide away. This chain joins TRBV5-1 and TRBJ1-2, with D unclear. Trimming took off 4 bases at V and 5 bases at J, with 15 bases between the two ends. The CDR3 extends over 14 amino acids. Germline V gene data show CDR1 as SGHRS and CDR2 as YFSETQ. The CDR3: CASSHGEGDYGYTF. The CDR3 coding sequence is TGCGCCAGCAGCCATGGAGAGGGTGATTATGGCTACACCTTC. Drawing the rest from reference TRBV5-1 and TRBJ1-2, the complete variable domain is KAGVTQTPRYLIKTRGQQVTLSCSPISGHRSVSWYQQTPGQGLQFLFEYFSETQRNKGNFPGRFSGRQFSNSRSEMNVSTLELGDSALYLCASSHGEGDYGYTFGSGTRLTVV.

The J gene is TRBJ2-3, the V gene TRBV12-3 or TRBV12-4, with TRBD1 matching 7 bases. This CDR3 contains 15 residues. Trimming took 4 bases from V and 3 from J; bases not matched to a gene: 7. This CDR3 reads CASSSTRGQTDTQYF. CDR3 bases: TGTGCCAGCAGTTCGACGAGGGGGCAGACAGATACGCAGTATTTT.

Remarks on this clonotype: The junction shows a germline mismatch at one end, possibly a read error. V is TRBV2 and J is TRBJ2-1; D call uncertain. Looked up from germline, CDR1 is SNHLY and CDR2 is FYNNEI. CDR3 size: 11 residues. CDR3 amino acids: CASSAINEQLF. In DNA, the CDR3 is TGTGCCAGCAGTGCGATCAATGAGCAGCTCTTC.

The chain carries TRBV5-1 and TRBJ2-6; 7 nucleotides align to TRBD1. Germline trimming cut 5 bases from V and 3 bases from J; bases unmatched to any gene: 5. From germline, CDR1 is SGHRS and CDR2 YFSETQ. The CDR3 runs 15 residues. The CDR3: CASRQGSCGANVLTF. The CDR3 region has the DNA TGCGCCAGCAGACAGGGGTCTTGTGGGGCCAACGTCCTGACTTTC.

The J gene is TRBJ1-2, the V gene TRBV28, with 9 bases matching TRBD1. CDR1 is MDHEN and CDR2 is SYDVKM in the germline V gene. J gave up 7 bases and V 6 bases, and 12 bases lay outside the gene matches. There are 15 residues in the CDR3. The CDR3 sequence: CASRRTGGVLSGYTF. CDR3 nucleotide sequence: TGTGCCAGCAGGCGAACAGGGGGCGTCTTGAGTGGCTACACCTTC.

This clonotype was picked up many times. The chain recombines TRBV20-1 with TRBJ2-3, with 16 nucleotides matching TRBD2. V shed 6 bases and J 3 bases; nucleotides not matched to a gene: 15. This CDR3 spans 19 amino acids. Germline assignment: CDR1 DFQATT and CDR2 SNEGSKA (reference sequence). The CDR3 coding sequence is TGCAGTGCAAATGCCCCTGGGACTAGCGGGGGGGTGGGGACAGATACGCAGTATTTT. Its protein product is CSANAPGTSGGVGTDTQYF.

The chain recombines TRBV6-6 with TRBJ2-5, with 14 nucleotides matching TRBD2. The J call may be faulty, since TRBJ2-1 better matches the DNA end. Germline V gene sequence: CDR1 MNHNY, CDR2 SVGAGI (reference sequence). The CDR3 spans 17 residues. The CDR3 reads CASSYSGLAGVYNEQFF. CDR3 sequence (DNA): TGTGCCAGCAGTTACTCGGGACTAGCGGGGGTTTACAATGAGCAGTTCTTC.

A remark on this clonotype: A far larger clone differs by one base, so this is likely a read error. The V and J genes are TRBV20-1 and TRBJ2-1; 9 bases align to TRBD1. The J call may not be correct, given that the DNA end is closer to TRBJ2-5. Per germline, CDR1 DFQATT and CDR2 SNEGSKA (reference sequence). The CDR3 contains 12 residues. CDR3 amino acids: CSARTGVETQYF. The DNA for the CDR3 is TGCAGTGCCCGGACAGGGGTGGAGACCCAGTACTTC.

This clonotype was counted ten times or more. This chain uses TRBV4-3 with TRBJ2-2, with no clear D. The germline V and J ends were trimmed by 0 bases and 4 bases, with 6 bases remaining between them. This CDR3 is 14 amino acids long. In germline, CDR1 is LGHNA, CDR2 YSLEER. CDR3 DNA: TGCGCCAGCAGCCAAGATCGGTTCACCGGGGAGCTGTTTTTT. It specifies CASSQDRFTGELFF.

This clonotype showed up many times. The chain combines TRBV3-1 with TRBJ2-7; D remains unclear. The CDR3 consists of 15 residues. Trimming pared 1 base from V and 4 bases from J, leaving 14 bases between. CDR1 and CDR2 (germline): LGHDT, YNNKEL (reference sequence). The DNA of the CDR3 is TGTGCCAGCAGCCAAGGTAGTCAGGTGGGGTACGAGCAGTACTTC. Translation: CASSQGSQVGYEQYF.

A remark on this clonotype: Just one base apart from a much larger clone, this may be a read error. The CDR3 here is CSSRRAETQYF. The CDR3 DNA follows: TGTTCCAGCCGACGGGCCGAGACCCAGTACTTC. This chain joins TRBV2 and TRBJ2-5; no clear D gene. CDR3 length equals 11 residues. Germline CDR1 reads SNHLY; CDR2 reads FYNNEI.

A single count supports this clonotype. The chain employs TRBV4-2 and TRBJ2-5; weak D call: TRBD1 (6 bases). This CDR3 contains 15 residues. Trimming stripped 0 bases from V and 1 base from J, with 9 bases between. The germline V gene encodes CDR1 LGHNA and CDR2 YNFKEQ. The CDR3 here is CASSQDMGAQETQYF. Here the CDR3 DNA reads TGTGCCAGCAGCCAAGATATGGGGGCCCAAGAGACCCAGTACTTC.